This entry describes one T cell receptor beta chain. Its antigen remains unidentified. Each CDR3 protein is one row after TCRdb ran MiXCR on the reads. The sample has approximately 910,000 distinct CDR3 sequences; around 30% are singletons. These data come from a study of T cell repertoires in cytomegalovirus infection. On the study more broadly: Peptides in the study included HLA-C-restricted and HLA-B-restricted CMV epitopes. Both CMV infection and a matching HLA type were indicated by public TCR beta signatures. Whole-study results and caveats: Dominating the ex vivo response were TCR beta clonotypes that were CMV-specific and HLA-C-restricted. The study identified carriers of CMV plus the relevant HLA from cumulative public TCR beta family frequency.

This CDR3 spans 15 amino acids. The ends were cut back, 1 base at V and 4 bases at J, with 11 bases in the middle. The germline CDR1 and CDR2 sequences are LNHNV and YYDKDF (reference sequence). The chain employs TRBV15 and TRBJ1-5; D not resolved. Source: cultured CD8+ T cells from PBMCs, taken from culture after CMV antigen stimulation. The receptor's source is a human donor in good health (CMV status not recorded). Some clones in this sample may be carry-over from other donors' samples. The CDR3 spells CATSRGRSGNQPQHF. The CDR3 DNA sequence: TGTGCCACCAGCAGAGGTAGATCTGGAAATCAGCCCCAGCATTTT.